These 17 T cell receptor beta chains came from one sample sequenced in a study of response to subunit inactivated influenza vaccine. One entry per CDR3 protein results from TCRdb running MiXCR on the RT-PCR reads. The sample contains about 520,000 distinct CDR3 sequences, under 8.5% of which appear only once. Here the sequenced sample was PBMCs from blood, taken 23 to 25 months after vaccination. These receptors were collected from a man between 50 and 75 years old who received an inactivated influenza vaccine.

This clonotype was observed many times. The chain couples TRBV20-1 to TRBJ1-1, with a tentative D call TRBD1 (6 bases). The germline gives CDR1 DFQATT, CDR2 SNEGSKA (reference sequence). The CDR3 spans 13 residues. Trimming cost V 6 bases and J 0 bases, with 11 bases left between them. The DNA of the CDR3 is TGCAGTGCCCTTACAGGGTTGAACACTGAAGCTTTCTTT. Translating it yields CSALTGLNTEAFF.

This clonotype was found a few times. The chain is built from TRBV11-2 and TRBJ1-1; 9 nucleotides match TRBD1. This CDR3 has 14 amino acids. Germline V gives CDR1 SGHAT, CDR2 FQNNGV. J gave up 4 bases and V 2 bases, and 2 bases lay outside the gene matches. In nucleotides, the CDR3 is TGTGCCAGCAGCTTATCGGACAGGGGCACTGAAGCTTTCTTT. This codes for CASSLSDRGTEAFF.

The chain combines TRBV20-1 with TRBJ2-7; 7 bases are a match to TRBD2. V lost 5 bases to trimming and J lost 4 bases; unmatched junction nucleotides: 8. CDR3 length: 13 residues. Looked up from germline, CDR1 is DFQATT and CDR2 is SNEGSKA (reference sequence). The CDR3 DNA reads as TGCAGTGCTGTCCATGGCGGGAGATACGAGCAGTACTTC. Protein product: CSAVHGGRYEQYF.

Only a few counts were recorded for this clonotype. The V gene is TRBV5-1, the J gene TRBJ1-2; 9 bases agree with TRBD1. CDR1 is SGHRS, CDR2 YFSETQ, per germline. The junction had 7 bases not matched to a gene; V was cut back by 2 bases and J by 8 bases. This CDR3 region has 14 residues. In nucleotides, the CDR3 is TGCGCCAGCAGCTTCGACAGGGGGTCGGGAGGCTACACCTTC. As protein: CASSFDRGSGGYTF.

The chain uses TRBV6-5 and TRBJ2-7; D unclear. Germline V CDR1 and CDR2: MNHEY, SVGAGI. The ends were cut back, 2 bases at V and 7 bases at J, with 21 bases in the middle. The CDR3 contains 16 residues. The CDR3: CASSYGRPSTPREQYF. CDR3 sequence (DNA): TGTGCCAGCAGTTACGGTAGACCCAGCACCCCTCGGGAGCAGTACTTC.

This clonotype was recorded many times. CDR3 region: CASSQSRGGSGYTF. CDR3 in DNA: TGCGCCAGCAGCCAAAGCCGGGGGGGAAGTGGCTACACCTTC. J is TRBJ1-2 and V is TRBV4-3; tentative D call: TRBD1 (5 bases). Germline CDR1 is LGHNA and CDR2 is YSLEER. Trimming removed 2 bases at V and 7 bases at J, with 14 bases between. This CDR3 is 14 amino acids long.

This clonotype was seen a few times. This chain links TRBV11-1 with TRBJ2-1, with D unclear. Germline V gives CDR1 SGHAT, CDR2 FQDESV (reference sequence). V was trimmed by 3 bases and J by 6 bases, leaving 9 bases between them. This CDR3 contains 13 residues. The CDR3 DNA sequence: TGTGCCAGCAGCTTTCAAACCCTCAATGAGCAGTTCTTC. Translating it yields CASSFQTLNEQFF.

The sample holds a few counts of this clonotype. V is TRBV5-1 and J is TRBJ2-7; 9 bases are a match to TRBD1. Germline assignment: CDR1 SGHRS and CDR2 YFSETQ. The trim removed 4 bases at V and 0 bases at J, leaving 17 bases unmatched. CDR3 length equals 19 residues. The DNA of the CDR3 is TGCGCCAGCAGCCTGGGGACAGGGCAAGGACTCGTCAGCTCCTACGAGCAGTACTTC. It yields the protein CASSLGTGQGLVSSYEQYF.

This clonotype showed up just a few times. This chain joins TRBV5-1 and TRBJ1-1, with 7 bases lining up with TRBD1. V was pared by 4 bases and J by 4 bases, with 10 bases of the junction left unmatched. This CDR3 has 15 residues. Germline V gene sequence: CDR1 SGHRS, CDR2 YFSETQ. As DNA, the CDR3 is TGCGCCAGCAGCATCCGGACAGGAGGGATCACTGAAGCTTTCTTT. Its protein is CASSIRTGGITEAFF.

This clonotype was recorded a few times. This chain joins TRBV4-3 and TRBJ2-3; 11 bases are shared with TRBD1. The germline gives CDR1 LGHNA, CDR2 YSLEER. V dropped 4 bases and J dropped 4; count of bases not matched to a gene: 4. The length of the CDR3 is 15 residues. This CDR3 reads CASSPRDRGADTQYF. CDR3 DNA: TGCGCCAGCAGCCCCCGGGACAGGGGGGCAGATACGCAGTATTTT.

Only a few counts were recorded for this clonotype. The chain uses TRBV11-2 and TRBJ2-3; D gene uncertain. Germline CDR1 reads SGHAT; CDR2 reads FQNNGV. The length of the CDR3 is 15 residues. Trimming removed 3 bases from V and 2 bases from J, with 12 bases in between. The CDR3 DNA is TGTGCCAGCAGCTTGTGGCAGACCGTCACAGATACGCAGTATTTT. It is translated as CASSLWQTVTDTQYF.

This clonotype was counted many times. The chain joins TRBV20-1 to TRBJ1-5, with 9 bases fitting TRBD1. V trimming: 6 bases; J trimming: 4 bases; junction bases outside the gene matches: 10. Germline V gene data show CDR1 as DFQATT and CDR2 as SNEGSKA (reference sequence). The CDR3 length is 15 residues. For the CDR3, the DNA is TGCAGTGCCCAGACAGGGGGGATATGGAATCAGCCCCAGCATTTT. Translation gives CSAQTGGIWNQPQHF.

The table lists this clonotype with many counts. This rearrangement joins TRBV4-1 to TRBJ2-1; 9 bases map to TRBD2. With 8 bases clipped from V and 0 bases from J, the junction kept 11 bases outside the gene matches. There are 17 residues in the CDR3. CDR1 is MGHRA, CDR2 YSYEKL, per germline. Here the CDR3 reads CASARLAGPSSYNEQFF. The CDR3 DNA reads TGCGCCAGCGCGCGGCTAGCGGGGCCCAGCTCCTACAATGAGCAGTTCTTC.

To note about this clonotype: One junction end does not reproduce the germline sequence, and a read error may be involved. This chain joins TRBV20-1 and TRBJ2-7; 8 bases align to TRBD1. Germline lookup yields CDR1 DFQATT and CDR2 SNEGSKA (reference sequence). The CDR3 has 17 amino acids. CDR3 nucleotide sequence: TGCTGTGCTAGGGTTAATCGAGGCCGAGACAGGGGCTACGAGCAGTACTTC. It encodes CCARVNRGRDRGYEQYF.

This clonotype showed up just a few times. J is TRBJ2-3 and V is TRBV2, with 7 bases fitting TRBD1. V lost 6 bases, J lost 7 bases, and 7 bases stayed unmatched. This CDR3 region has 13 residues. The V gene's germline CDR1 is SNHLY and CDR2 FYNNEI. CDR3 sequence reads: CASRPTGTYTQYF. The CDR3 region has the DNA TGTGCCAGCAGGCCGACAGGGACGTATACGCAGTATTTT.

The rearrangement uses TRBV24-1 and TRBJ2-3; a weak D match, TRBD1 (6 bases). Deletions cut 5 bases from V and 1 base from J, with 12 bases between. The CDR3 contains 15 residues. CDR1 is KGHDR and CDR2 is SFDVKD in the germline V gene. CDR3 DNA sequence: TGTGCCACCAGTGGGACAGATCTCGGCACAGATACGCAGTATTTT. Its protein product is CATSGTDLGTDTQYF.

The chain has TRBV5-4 and TRBJ1-6; 7 positions agree with TRBD1. The CDR3 contains 15 residues. The germline CDR1 and CDR2 sequences are SGHNT and YYREEE (reference sequence). The V segment lost 5 bases and the J segment 6 bases; nucleotides outside the gene matches: 8. The CDR3 DNA is TGTGCCAGCAGTCGACAGGGTCAGCCTAATTCACCCCTCCACTTT. Amino acids: CASSRQGQPNSPLHF.